This T cell receptor beta chain was sequenced for a study of graft-versus-host responses after intestinal transplantation (dated by TCRdb to about 2021). About the study as a whole: Multivisceral, liver-intestinal, or isolated intestinal transplants were received by the recipients. Anti-thymocyte globulin induction was given to all recipients, followed by maintenance tacrolimus and steroids for about 3 years. Graft-versus-host and host-versus-graft alloreactive T cell clones were tracked in the graft, circulation and bone marrow after intestinal transplantation using bulk TCR-beta CDR3 sequencing. Alloreactive clones were identified by sequencing pre-transplant mixed lymphocyte reaction products and comparing these products with unstimulated pre-transplant donor and recipient T cells. The cohort enrolled 20 to 25 intestinal transplant recipients including one retransplant, and 3 patients lacking pretransplant specimens were excluded. Donor T cell macrochimerism was defined as a peak of at least 4% donor T cells among recipient peripheral blood mononuclear cells. Rather than being sequenced by the commercial service, samples from three later patients were sequenced in-house on an Illumina MiSeq and processed with MiXCR.

V ends up 3 bases short and J 7 bases short, with an unmatched junction base count of 4. CDR1 ENHRY and CDR2 SYGVKD are derived from the germline V gene. From its cysteine to its phenylalanine, the CDR3 spans 13 amino acids. Left in the record is the CDR3 DNA by itself, 39 bases read in frame from the first base. Library preparation employed the immunoSEQ multiplex PCR assay. For most patients, genomic DNA was isolated using the Qiagen DNeasy Blood and Tissue Kit and was shipped frozen to Adaptive Biotechnologies for TCR sequencing. High-throughput TCR-beta CDR3 sequencing of genomic DNA from most patients was performed by Adaptive Biotechnologies. On the study's bioinformatics: Adaptive's ImmunoSEQ software was the source of the TCR sequencing data for roughly 19 patients, while a few other patients were processed with MiXCR and VDJtools. To correct CD4 versus CD8 sorting errors, any sequence found in both subsets at a frequency ratio below 5:1 was removed. CDR3 nucleotide sequences shared between donor and recipient were removed because the origin of such sequences could not be assigned. To be classed as alloreactive, a clone needed at least 2-fold expansion over unstimulated cells and a minimum CFSE-low frequency of 0.002% (template counts) or 0.001% (read counts). Mappable clones were those detected in sequenced pre-transplant spleen, lymph node, or MLR CFSE-low populations of the donor or recipient. Cumulative frequency of alloreactive clones was calculated as a percentage of all sequences weighted by copy number. TCRdb carries this immuneACCESS record with in-frame sequences only. Its versions omit some clonotypes, under half of them owing to an unresolved V gene in the studies checked, with the rest unexplained. Clone size and V and J calls were adopted from that table, with D and trimming inferred from the DNA. This sample comprises about 110,000 clones, roughly 86% of them detected only once. Of the sample, about 0.75% falls within the top ten clones.

According to the study, the label for this sample's time point signals: cells obtained before transplantation from donor or recipient. CD3+CD4+ and CD3+CD8+ populations were FACS-sorted from unstimulated pre-transplant donor and recipient cells taken from spleen or lymph nodes. Study-level results and caveats: The conclusions were limited by the relatively low number and heterogeneity of the intestinal transplant patients. GvH clones turned up in recipient bone marrow, with some appearing earlier in ileal mucosa or blood, a pattern consistent with an intestinal mucosal origin. Patients with donor T cell macrochimerism had high GvH to HvG T cell clonal ratios in their allografts. Early after transplant, peak levels of circulating GvH clones were associated with declines in HvG clones.

Note on this clone: There is no known antigen for this receptor. Per-base quality was not reported, and no clone a single base away is much larger than it.

The sequence is built from TRBV10-3 and TRBJ1-1; a stretch of 8 junction bases matches TRBD1. This receptor was obtained from a human donor who was the organ donor for an intestinal transplant. The sequences come from unstimulated CD4+ T cells sorted from spleen or lymph node cells, collected before transplant. The CDR3 amino acid sequence is: CAISDLTGGEAFF. The sequence in DNA is TGTGCCATCAGTGACCTTACAGGGGGTGAAGCTTTCTTT.